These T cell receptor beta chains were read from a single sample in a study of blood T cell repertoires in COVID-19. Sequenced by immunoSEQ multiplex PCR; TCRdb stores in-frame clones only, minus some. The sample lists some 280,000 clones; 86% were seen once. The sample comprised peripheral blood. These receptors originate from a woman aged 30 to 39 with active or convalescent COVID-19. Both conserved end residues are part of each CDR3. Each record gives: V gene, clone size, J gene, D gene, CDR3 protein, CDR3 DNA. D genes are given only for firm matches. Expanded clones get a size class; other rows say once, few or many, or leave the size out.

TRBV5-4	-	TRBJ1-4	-	CAIHSFTNEKLFF	TGTGCCATTCATAGCTTCACTAATGAAAAACTGTTTTTT
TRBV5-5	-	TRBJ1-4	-	CASSLDAGTNEKLFF	TGTGCCAGCAGCTTGGATGCAGGGACTAATGAAAAACTGTTTTTT
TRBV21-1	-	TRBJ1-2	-	CASSKSGGLGGYTF	TGTGCCAGCAGCAAAAGCGGAGGGCTTGGTGGCTACACCTTC
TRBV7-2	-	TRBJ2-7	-	CASSFFGGEQYF	TGTGCCAGCAGCTTCTTCGGGGGCGAGCAGTACTTC
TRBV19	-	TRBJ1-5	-	CASSQGRDWSNQPQHF	TGTGCCAGTAGTCAGGGGAGGGACTGGTCCAATCAGCCCCAGCATTTT
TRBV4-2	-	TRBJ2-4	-	CASSQDSERAKNIQYF	TGTGCCAGCAGCCAAGATTCGGAGCGGGCCAAAAACATTCAGTACTTC
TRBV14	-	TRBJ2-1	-	CASSPVWGLYNEQFF	TGTGCCAGCAGCCCCGTCTGGGGGCTCTACAATGAGCAGTTCTTC
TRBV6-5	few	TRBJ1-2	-	CASSYSNYRDGYTF	TGTGCCAGCAGTTACTCGAATTACAGGGATGGCTACACCTTC
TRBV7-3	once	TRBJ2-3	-	CASSSGSGTDTQYF	TGTGCCAGCAGCTCCGGCAGCGGCACAGATACGCAGTATTTT
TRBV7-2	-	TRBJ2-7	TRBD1	CASSLTGGGYEQYF	TGTGCCAGCAGCCTGACAGGGGGTGGCTACGAGCAGTACTTC
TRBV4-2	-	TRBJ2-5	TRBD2	CASSQERLAGWETQYF	TGTGCCAGCAGCCAAGAGAGGCTAGCGGGGTGGGAGACCCAGTACTTC
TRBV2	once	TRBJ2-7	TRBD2	CASSRGLAAYEQYF	TGTGCCAGCTCTCGGGGACTAGCGGCCTACGAGCAGTACTTC
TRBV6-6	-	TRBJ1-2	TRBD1	CASSPDRGTGYTF	TGTGCCAGCAGCCCTGACAGGGGGACTGGCTACACCTTC
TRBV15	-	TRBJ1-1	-	CATSQGRSGKDTEAFF	TGTGCCACCAGCCAAGGCAGGTCCGGGAAGGACACTGAAGCTTTCTTT
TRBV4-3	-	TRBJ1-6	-	CASSQEGKGRDSPLHF	TGCGCCAGCAGCCAAGAAGGTAAAGGGAGGGATTCACCCCTCCACTTT
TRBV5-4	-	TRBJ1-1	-	CASSLGVGGLNTEAFF	TGTGCCAGCAGCTTGGGGGTAGGGGGTCTGAACACTGAAGCTTTCTTT
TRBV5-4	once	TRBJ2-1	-	CASSWALHEQFF	TGTGCCAGCAGCTGGGCGCTCCATGAGCAGTTCTTC
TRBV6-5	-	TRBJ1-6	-	CASSYSTGGNSPLHF	TGTGCCAGCAGTTACTCGACGGGAGGCAATTCACCCCTCCACTTT
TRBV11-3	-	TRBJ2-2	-	CASSLGREVDGELFF	TGTGCCAGCAGCTTAGGCAGGGAAGTAGACGGGGAGCTGTTTTTT
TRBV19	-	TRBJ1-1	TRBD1	CASSIPAGGSNTEAFF	TGTGCCAGTAGTATCCCGGCAGGGGGATCGAACACTGAAGCTTTCTTT
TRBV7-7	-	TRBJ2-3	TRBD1	CASSLGTGGGTDTQYF	TGTGCTAGCAGCCTGGGGACAGGGGGCGGCACAGATACGCAGTATTTT
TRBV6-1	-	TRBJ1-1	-	CAGIAGSEAFF	TGTGCCGGAATCGCAGGGTCCGAAGCTTTCTTT
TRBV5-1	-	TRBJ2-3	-	CASSPRQASDTQYF	TGCGCCAGCAGCCCCCGACAGGCTTCAGATACGCAGTATTTT
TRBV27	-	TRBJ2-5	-	CASSLRGYRTGPAETQYF	TGTGCCAGCAGTTTAAGGGGTTACCGAACAGGACCCGCGGAGACCCAGTACTTC
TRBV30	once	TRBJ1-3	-	CAWSMGGAGNTIYF	TGTGCCTGGAGTATGGGTGGAGCTGGAAACACCATATATTTT